The 3 T cell receptor beta chains below come from one sample, sequenced in a study of cytomegalovirus exposure and HLA in healthy donors. Only in-frame clones appear in the TCRdb table, and some are missing; sequencing was by immunoSEQ multiplex PCR. The sample holds some 240,000 clones, around four fifths seen once. Sequenced: PBMCs. The receptors derive from a woman aged 18-29 years in good health and CMV-seronegative.

V usage is TRBV6-5 and J usage is TRBJ1-2, with 7 nucleotides matching TRBD1. The V segment lost 6 bases and the J segment 4 bases; nucleotides outside the gene matches: 5. The CDR3 loop spans 13 amino acids. Germline V gene lookup returns CDR1 MNHEY and CDR2 SVGAGI. This chain's CDR3 is CASSSDRVYGYTF. In DNA, the CDR3 is TGTGCCAGCAGCTCTGACAGGGTCTATGGCTACACCTTC.

As to this clone: Different DNA sequences within this sample yield the same CDR3. This chain links TRBV7-2 with TRBJ1-2; no reliable D call. Per the germline V gene, CDR1 is SGHTA and CDR2 is FQGNSA. The CDR3 has 13 amino acids. The V end lost 5 bases, the J end lost 1 base, and 8 bases lay between the germline ends. This CDR3 reads CASSPDRNYGYTF. For the CDR3, the DNA is TGTGCCAGCAGCCCAGATCGTAACTATGGCTACACCTTC. The full variable domain, in which reference TRBV7-2 and TRBJ1-2 provide the parts outside the CDR3, is GAGVSQSPSNKVTEKGKDVELRCDPISGHTALYWYRQSLGQGLEFLIYFQGNSAPDKSGLPSDRFSAERTGGSVSTLTIQRTQQEDSAVYLCASSPDRNYGYTFGSGTRLTVV.

Only a few counts were recorded for this clone. J is TRBJ2-2 and V is TRBV2; D possibly corresponds to TRBD2 (6 bases). The CDR3 consists of 14 residues. The germline gives CDR1 SNHLY, CDR2 FYNNEI. Trimming took off 6 bases at V and 1 base at J, with 9 bases between the two ends. The CDR3 loop reads CASSGTENTGELFF. CDR3 nucleotides: TGTGCCAGCAGCGGGACTGAGAACACCGGGGAGCTGTTTTTT.